The present entry profiles one TCR beta chain with its context. Antigen unknown. The record originates from a study of cytomegalovirus exposure and HLA in healthy donors. Turning to the study itself: Drawn from HLA-typed donors, around 85 million unique TCRs were held in an early data release. Overall study results and limits: In a later analysis, most CMV-associated TCR beta chains appeared HLA-restricted.

Amplification used 60 Vbeta primers and 13 Jbeta primers. Profiling relied on immunoSEQ multiplex PCR, and the TCRdb table lists in-frame clones only, not all of them. The sample has some 170,000 clones, 83% seen once. The germline V gene encodes CDR1 KGHSH and CDR2 LQKENI. The CDR3 has 14 amino acids. The V end lost 2 bases, the J end lost 4 bases, and 11 bases lay between the germline ends. This clonotype originated in a man aged 45-65 years in good health and CMV-seropositive. This chain uses TRBV18 with TRBJ2-5, with D perhaps TRBD1 (5 bases). The sequenced material came from PBMCs. This CDR3 reads CASSPITGPETQYF. The CDR3 bases are TGTGCCAGCTCACCAATAACAGGCCCAGAGACCCAGTACTTC.